The clone carrying this T cell receptor beta chain has just a few counts. The source of the sample is a study of blood T cell repertoires in COVID-19. Study-wide background: Sites across the United States, Italy and Spain contributed samples from acute and convalescent COVID-19.

Germline loops: CDR1 SGHRS, CDR2 YFSETQ. The V gene end was trimmed by 3 bases and the J gene end by 5 bases; junction bases not matched to a gene: 5. The CDR3 spans 16 residues. TCRdb's table, derived via immunoSEQ multiplex PCR, lists solely in-frame clones and lacks some. The sample contains under 250,000 clones, 70% to 90% of which appear only once. The clonotype comes from a woman in her seventies with active or convalescent COVID-19. Sequenced input: peripheral blood. The gene calls are TRBV5-1 and TRBJ2-1; 13 bases fit TRBD2. CDR3 sequence reads: CASSWNGLAGDNEQFF. The DNA for the CDR3 is TGCGCCAGCAGCTGGAACGGACTAGCGGGGGACAATGAGCAGTTCTTC.